This paragraph reports one T cell receptor (beta chain). Its matching antigen is unknown. This entry belongs to a study of OX40 agonist ivuxolimab in advanced cancers. Study-wide context: Ivuxolimab is an agonistic anti-OX40 (CD134) antibody, and patients were treated with it. Allowance was made for prior anti-PD-1, anti-PD-L1 or anti-CTLA-4 therapy, and roughly 39% had some. Six ivuxolimab dose levels, 0.01 to 10 mg/kg, were given intravenously every 2 weeks. The study's findings and limits: The authors did not determine the antigen specificity of the expanded peripheral T cells.

With 8 bases clipped from V and 2 bases from J, the junction kept 6 bases outside the gene matches. This CDR3 has 13 amino acids. Looked up from germline, CDR1 is MNHEY and CDR2 is SMNVEV (reference sequence). This table comes from immunoSEQ multiplex PCR, and its TCRdb copy is limited to in-frame clones, with some not included. The sample has more than 60,000 clones, approximately 87% seen once. The sequencing used CD4+ or CD8+ T cells sorted from blood, collected in a trial of the OX40 agonist ivuxolimab. V and J are TRBV27 and TRBJ2-7; 7 bases are a match to TRBD1. The clonotype comes from an adult with an advanced solid tumor such as melanoma, head and neck, liver or kidney cancer. As DNA, the CDR3 is TGTGCCAGCCCAGGGGGTTCCACCTACGAGCAGTACTTC. This translates into CASPGGSTYEQYF.